In its sample, the clone carrying this TCR beta chain was seen a few times. Its target is not known. This sample is part of a study of cytomegalovirus exposure and HLA in healthy donors. General observations from the study: V segments that were indistinguishable, TRBV6-2 and TRBV6-3 among them, were omitted from analysis.

Trimming cost V 2 bases and J 6 bases; bases outside gene matches: 9. CDR1 and CDR2 (germline): LNHDA, SQIVND (reference sequence). The CDR3 runs 16 residues. This PCR relied on a set of 60 Vbeta primers and 13 Jbeta primers. Profiled with immunoSEQ multiplex PCR; TCRdb holds only in-frame clones, not every one. The sample yields approximately 110,000 clones, about 69% seen once. The sequenced sample consisted of PBMCs. V usage is TRBV19 and J usage is TRBJ2-3; 9 positions agree with TRBD2. This clonotype originated in a man between 40 and 49 years old in good health and CMV-seronegative. The CDR3 is CASSIFGGGGSDTQYF. The CDR3 DNA reads TGTGCCAGTAGTATATTCGGCGGGGGGGGGAGTGATACGCAGTATTTT.